The clone carrying this T cell receptor (beta chain) came up many times. Time point here: newly diagnosed GD, antithyroid drugs for less than 3 months. Isolated PBMC RNA provided the starting material for the TCR library. This specimen comes from a study of regulatory T cells in long-lasting Graves disease. The ends lost 1 base at V and 3 bases at J; junction bases unmatched: 8. The germline gives CDR1 MDHEN, CDR2 SYDVKM. There are 16 residues in the CDR3. Arm-PCR of CDR3 regions with iRepertoire HTBI primers generated TCR beta libraries. TCRdb re-analysed the multiplex PCR reads in MiXCR, keeping a single row per CDR3 protein. The sample comprises 400,000 to 450,000 distinct CDR3 sequences, about 16% of which are singletons, and about 10% rests with the top ten. The sample also formed part of further work on T cells in Graves' hyperthyroidism and ophthalmopathy.

The source material was peripheral blood mononuclear cells (PBMCs), sampled at new diagnosis, from a patient treated with antithyroid drugs. This TCR came from a woman in her twenties or thirties with Graves disease. This chain uses TRBV28 with TRBJ1-2; 7 bases line up with TRBD1. The CDR3 reads CASSLSRDSPYYGYTF. The CDR3 nucleotides read TGTGCCAGCAGTTTATCCCGGGACAGCCCTTACTATGGCTACACCTTC.